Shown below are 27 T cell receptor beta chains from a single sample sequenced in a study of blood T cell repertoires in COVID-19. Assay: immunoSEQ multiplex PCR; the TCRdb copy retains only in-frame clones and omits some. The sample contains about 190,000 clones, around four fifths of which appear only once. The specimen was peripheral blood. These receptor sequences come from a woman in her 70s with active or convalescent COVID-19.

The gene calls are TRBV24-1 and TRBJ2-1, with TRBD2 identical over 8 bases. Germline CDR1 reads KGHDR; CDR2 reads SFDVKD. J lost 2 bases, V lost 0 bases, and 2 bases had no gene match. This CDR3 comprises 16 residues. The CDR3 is CATSDLGLAAYNEQFF. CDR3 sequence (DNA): TGTGCCACCAGTGATTTGGGACTAGCCGCCTACAATGAGCAGTTCTTC.

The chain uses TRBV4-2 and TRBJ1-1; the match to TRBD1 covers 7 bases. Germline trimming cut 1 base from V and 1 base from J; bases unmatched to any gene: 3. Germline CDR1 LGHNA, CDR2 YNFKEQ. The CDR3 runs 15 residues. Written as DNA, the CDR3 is TGTGCCAGCAGCCAAGGGAACAGGGGGAACACTGAAGCTTTCTTT. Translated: CASSQGNRGNTEAFF.

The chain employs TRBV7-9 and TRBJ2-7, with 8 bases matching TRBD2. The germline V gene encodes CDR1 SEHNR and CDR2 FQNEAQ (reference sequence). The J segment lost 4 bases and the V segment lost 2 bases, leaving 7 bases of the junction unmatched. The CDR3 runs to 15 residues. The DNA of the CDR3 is TGTGCCAGCAGCTTAAGCGGGAGAAATTTTTACGAGCAGTACTTC. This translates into CASSLSGRNFYEQYF.

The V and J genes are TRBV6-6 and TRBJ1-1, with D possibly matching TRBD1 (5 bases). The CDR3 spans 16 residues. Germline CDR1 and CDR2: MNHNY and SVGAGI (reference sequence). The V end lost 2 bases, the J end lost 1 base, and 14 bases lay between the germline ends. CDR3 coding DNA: TGTGCCAGCAGTTACGCAGTGGGGCGCGGGAACACTGAAGCTTTCTTT. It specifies CASSYAVGRGNTEAFF.

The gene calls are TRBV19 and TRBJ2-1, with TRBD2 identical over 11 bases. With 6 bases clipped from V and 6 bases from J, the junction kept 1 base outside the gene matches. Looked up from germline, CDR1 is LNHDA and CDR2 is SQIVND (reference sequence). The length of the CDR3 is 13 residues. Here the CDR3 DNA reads TGTGCCAGTAGACTAGCGGGAGTCAATGAGCAGTTCTTC. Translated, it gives CASRLAGVNEQFF.

This chain's CDR3 is CASSASGELTYEQYF. The CDR3, as DNA: TGTGCCAGCAGTGCTAGCGGGGAATTGACCTACGAGCAGTACTTC. This chain links TRBV27 with TRBJ2-7, with 9 bases aligning to TRBD2. This CDR3 is built from 15 residues. Germline CDR1 and CDR2: MNHEY and SMNVEV (reference sequence). V shed 5 bases, J shed 2 bases, and the junction held 7 bases outside the gene matches.

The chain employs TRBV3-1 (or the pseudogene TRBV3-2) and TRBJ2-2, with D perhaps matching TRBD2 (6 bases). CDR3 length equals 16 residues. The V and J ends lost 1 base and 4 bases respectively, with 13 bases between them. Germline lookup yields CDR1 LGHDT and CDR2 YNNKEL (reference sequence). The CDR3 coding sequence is TGTGCCAGCAGCCAAGTCATCGGGAGAGGCACCGGGGAGCTGTTTTTT. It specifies CASSQVIGRGTGELFF.

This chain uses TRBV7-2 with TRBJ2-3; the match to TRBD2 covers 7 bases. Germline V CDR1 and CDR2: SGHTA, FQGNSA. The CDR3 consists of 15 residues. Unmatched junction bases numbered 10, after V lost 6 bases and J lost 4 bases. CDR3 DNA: TGTGCCAGCAGTTGGGGGGGAGGGCGCGCAGATACGCAGTATTTT. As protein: CASSWGGGRADTQYF. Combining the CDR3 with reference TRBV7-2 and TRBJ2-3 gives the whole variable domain GAGVSQSPSNKVTEKGKDVELRCDPISGHTALYWYRQSLGQGLEFLIYFQGNSAPDKSGLPSDRFSAERTGGSVSTLTIQRTQQEDSAVYLCASSWGGGRADTQYFGPGTRLTVL.

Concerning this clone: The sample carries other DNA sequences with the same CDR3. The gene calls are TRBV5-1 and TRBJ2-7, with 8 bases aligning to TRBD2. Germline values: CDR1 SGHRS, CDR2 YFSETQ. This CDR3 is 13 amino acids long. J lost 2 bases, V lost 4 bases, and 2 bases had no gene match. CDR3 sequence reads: CASSPGGAYEQYF. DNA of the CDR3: TGCGCCAGCAGCCCGGGGGGGGCCTACGAGCAGTACTTC.

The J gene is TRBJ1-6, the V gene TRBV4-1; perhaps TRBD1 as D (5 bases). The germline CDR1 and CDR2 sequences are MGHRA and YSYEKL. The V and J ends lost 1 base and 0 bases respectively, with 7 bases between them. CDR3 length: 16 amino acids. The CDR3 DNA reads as TGCGCCAGCAGCCAAGTCGGGGGCTCCTATAATTCACCCCTCCACTTT. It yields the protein CASSQVGGSYNSPLHF.

This CDR3 reads CASSRESTDTQYF. DNA for the CDR3: TGTGCCAGCTCCCGAGAGAGCACAGATACGCAGTATTTT. The J gene is TRBJ2-3, the V gene TRBV2; no clear D. The CDR3 loop spans 13 amino acids. Trimming stripped 8 bases from V and 0 bases from J, with 9 bases between. In germline, CDR1 is SNHLY, CDR2 FYNNEI.

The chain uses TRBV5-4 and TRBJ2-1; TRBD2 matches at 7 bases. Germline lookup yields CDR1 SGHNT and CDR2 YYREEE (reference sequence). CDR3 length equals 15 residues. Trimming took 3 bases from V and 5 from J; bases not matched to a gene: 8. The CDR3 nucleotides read TGTGCCAGCAGCTCCGGGACTATCCCCCACAATGAGCAGTTCTTC. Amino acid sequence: CASSSGTIPHNEQFF. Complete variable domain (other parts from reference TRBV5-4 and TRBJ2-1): ETGVTQSPTHLIKTRGQQVTLRCSSQSGHNTVSWYQQALGQGPQFIFQYYREEENGRGNFPPRFSGLQFPNYSSELNVNALELDDSALYLCASSSGTIPHNEQFFGPGTRLTVL.

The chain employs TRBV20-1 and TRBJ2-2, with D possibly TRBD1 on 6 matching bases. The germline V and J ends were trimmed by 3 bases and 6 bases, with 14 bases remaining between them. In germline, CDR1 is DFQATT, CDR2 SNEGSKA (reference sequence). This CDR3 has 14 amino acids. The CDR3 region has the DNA TGCAGTGCTAGTCGACAGGTCTACGCCGGGGAGCTGTTTTTT. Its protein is CSASRQVYAGELFF.

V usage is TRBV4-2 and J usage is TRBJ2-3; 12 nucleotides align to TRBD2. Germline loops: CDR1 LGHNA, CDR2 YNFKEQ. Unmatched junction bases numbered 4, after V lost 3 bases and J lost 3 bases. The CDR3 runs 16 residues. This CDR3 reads CASSQGLAGRTDTQYF. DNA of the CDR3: TGTGCCAGCAGCCAGGGACTAGCGGGTAGGACAGATACGCAGTATTTT.

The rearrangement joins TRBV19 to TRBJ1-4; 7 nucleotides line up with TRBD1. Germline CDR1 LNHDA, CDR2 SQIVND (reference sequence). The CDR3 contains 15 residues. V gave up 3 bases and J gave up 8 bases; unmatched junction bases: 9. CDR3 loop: CASSMDTGEWEKLFF. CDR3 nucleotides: TGTGCCAGTAGTATGGATACAGGGGAATGGGAAAAACTGTTTTTT.

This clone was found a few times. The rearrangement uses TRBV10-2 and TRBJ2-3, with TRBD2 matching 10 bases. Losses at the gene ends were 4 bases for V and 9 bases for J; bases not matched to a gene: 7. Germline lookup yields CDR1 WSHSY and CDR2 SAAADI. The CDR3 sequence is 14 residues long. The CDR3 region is CASSVWLAGATQYF. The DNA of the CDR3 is TGCGCCAGCAGTGTGTGGCTAGCGGGAGCGACGCAGTATTTT.

CDR3 in amino acids: CASRWEGQEHTGELFF. The DNA of the CDR3 is TGTGCAAGTCGCTGGGAGGGACAGGAGCACACCGGGGAGCTGTTTTTT. This sequence joins TRBV12-2 and TRBJ2-2; whether TRBD1, the table's D call, matches the DNA was not checked. TRBV12-2 is a pseudogene segment. The CDR3 length is 16 residues.

Here the CDR3 reads CASSGAPGLTNTGELFF. The CDR3 bases are TGCGCCAGCAGCGGAGCCCCCGGACTCACGAACACCGGGGAGCTGTTTTTT. V gene TRBV4-1 combines with J gene TRBJ2-2, with D perhaps TRBD2 (5 bases). The CDR3 contains 17 residues. Trimming cost V 5 bases and J 0 bases, with 16 bases left between them. Germline loops: CDR1 MGHRA, CDR2 YSYEKL.

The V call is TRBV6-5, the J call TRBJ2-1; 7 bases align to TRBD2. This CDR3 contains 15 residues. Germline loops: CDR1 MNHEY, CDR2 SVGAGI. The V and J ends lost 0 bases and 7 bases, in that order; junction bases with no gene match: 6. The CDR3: CASSYSRRERNEQFF. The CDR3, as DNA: TGTGCCAGCAGTTACTCCAGGCGGGAGAGGAATGAGCAGTTCTTC.

CDR3 protein: CATSRATGLSSYEQYF. The CDR3 nucleotides read TGTGCCACCAGCAGGGCGACAGGTCTGAGCTCCTACGAGCAGTACTTC. The V gene is TRBV15, the J gene TRBJ2-7; tentatively, D is TRBD1 (6 bases). Trimming shortened V by 3 bases and J by 0 bases, and 15 bases separated the two germline ends. Germline V gene data show CDR1 as LNHNV and CDR2 as YYDKDF (reference sequence). The CDR3 runs 16 residues.

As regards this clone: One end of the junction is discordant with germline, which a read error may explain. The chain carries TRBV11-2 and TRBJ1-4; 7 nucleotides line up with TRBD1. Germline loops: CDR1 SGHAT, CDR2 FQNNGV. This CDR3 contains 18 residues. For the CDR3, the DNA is TGTGCCAGCAGCCTAGACTTGACAGGGACCGGGGCTAATGAAAAACTGTTTTTT. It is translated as CASSLDLTGTGANEKLFF.

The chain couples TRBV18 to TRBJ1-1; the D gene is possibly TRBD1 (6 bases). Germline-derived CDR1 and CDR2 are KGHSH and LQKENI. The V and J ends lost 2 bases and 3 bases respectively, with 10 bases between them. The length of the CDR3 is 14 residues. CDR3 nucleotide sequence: TGTGCCAGCTCACCAGGGGGCGGTGACACTGAAGCTTTCTTT. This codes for CASSPGGGDTEAFF.

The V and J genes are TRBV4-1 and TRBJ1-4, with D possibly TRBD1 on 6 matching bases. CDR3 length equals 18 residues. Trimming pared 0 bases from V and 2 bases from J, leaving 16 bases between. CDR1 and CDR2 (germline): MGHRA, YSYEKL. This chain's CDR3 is CASSQDLNRGGTNEKLFF. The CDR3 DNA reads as TGCGCCAGCAGCCAAGATTTGAATAGGGGGGGCACTAATGAAAAACTGTTTTTT.

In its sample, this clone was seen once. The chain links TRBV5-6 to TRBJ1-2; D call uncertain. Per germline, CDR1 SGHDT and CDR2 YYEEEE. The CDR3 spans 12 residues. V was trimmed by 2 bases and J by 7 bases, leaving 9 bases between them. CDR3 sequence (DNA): TGTGCCAGCAGCTTTCGTATGAGTGGCTACACCTTC. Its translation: CASSFRMSGYTF.

Here the CDR3 reads CASSYSGAGRSGELFF. The CDR3 region has the DNA TGTGCCAGTAGTTATAGCGGGGCAGGGAGGTCCGGGGAGCTGTTTTTT. The chain links TRBV19 to TRBJ2-2, with TRBD2 identical over 8 bases. V was clipped by 5 bases and J by 6 bases; unmatched bases: 11. The germline gives CDR1 LNHDA, CDR2 SQIVND (reference sequence). The CDR3 has 16 residues.

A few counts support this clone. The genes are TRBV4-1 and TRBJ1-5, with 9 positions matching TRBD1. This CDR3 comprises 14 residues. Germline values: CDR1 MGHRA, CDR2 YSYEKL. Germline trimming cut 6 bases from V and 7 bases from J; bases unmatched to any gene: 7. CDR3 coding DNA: TGCGCCAGCAGTTGGGGACAGGGAAGCCAGCCCCAGCATTTT. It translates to CASSWGQGSQPQHF.

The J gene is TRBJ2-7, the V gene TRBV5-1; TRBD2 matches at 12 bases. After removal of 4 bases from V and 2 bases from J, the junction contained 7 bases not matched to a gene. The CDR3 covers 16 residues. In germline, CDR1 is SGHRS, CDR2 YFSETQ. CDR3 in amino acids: CASSPGASGRAYEQYF. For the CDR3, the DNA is TGCGCCAGCAGCCCGGGAGCTAGCGGGAGGGCCTACGAGCAGTACTTC.